Presented here are 4 T cell receptor beta chains from one specimen sequenced in a study of vaccination and CD4 T cells after COVID-19. The treatment here: approximately 9-day PBMC culture with coronavirus spike peptide pools or control peptides (ViraFEST assay). CD4+ T cells that had been cultured provided DNA sequenced with the Oncomine TCR Beta short-read assay. Using its own MiXCR run on the PCR reads, TCRdb lists one record per CDR3 protein. Counted here are fewer than 20,000 distinct CDR3 sequences, around half occurring once; the ten biggest clones make up approximately 13%. Their specific antigens are unknown. The sample taken for sequencing was CD4+ T cells from blood, cultured in vitro. These receptors were collected from a human donor who had recovered from COVID-19.

The gene calls are TRBV27 and TRBJ2-2, with a tentative D call TRBD2 (5 bases). Looked up from germline, CDR1 is MNHEY and CDR2 is SMNVEV (reference sequence). V was shortened by 2 bases and J by 0 bases, with 7 bases between the two germline ends. The CDR3 has 15 amino acids. The CDR3 is CASSLHGANTGELFF. The CDR3 nucleotides are TGTGCCAGCAGTTTACACGGGGCGAACACCGGGGAGCTGTTTTTT.

The CDR3 region has the DNA TGCGCCAGCAGCCAAGATCTTGGGAGGGGAACTGAAGCTTTCTTT. Translation gives CASSQDLGRGTEAFF. The rearrangement joins TRBV4-1 to TRBJ1-1; possible D gene TRBD1, 5 bases. The CDR3 sequence is 15 residues long. V lost 0 bases, J lost 5 bases, and 13 bases lay in between. The germline V gene encodes CDR1 MGHRA and CDR2 YSYEKL.

The J gene is TRBJ1-5, the V gene TRBV6-2 or TRBV6-3; 9 positions match TRBD1. CDR1 and CDR2 (germline): MNHEY, SVGEGT. V was clipped by 6 bases and J by 7 bases; unmatched bases: 13. This CDR3 spans 16 amino acids. CDR3 sequence: CASRGGPQGAGQPQHF. The CDR3 DNA reads as TGTGCCAGCAGAGGGGGCCCACAGGGGGCTGGACAGCCCCAGCATTTT.

The rearrangement uses TRBV20-1 and TRBJ1-1; 8 positions match TRBD1. Germline loops: CDR1 DFQATT, CDR2 SNEGSKA (reference sequence). CDR3 length: 13 residues. Trimming took 5 bases from V and 4 from J; bases not matched to a gene: 6. CDR3 sequence: CSAVDRAGTEAFF. The CDR3 DNA reads as TGCAGTGCTGTGGACAGGGCGGGCACTGAAGCTTTCTTT.